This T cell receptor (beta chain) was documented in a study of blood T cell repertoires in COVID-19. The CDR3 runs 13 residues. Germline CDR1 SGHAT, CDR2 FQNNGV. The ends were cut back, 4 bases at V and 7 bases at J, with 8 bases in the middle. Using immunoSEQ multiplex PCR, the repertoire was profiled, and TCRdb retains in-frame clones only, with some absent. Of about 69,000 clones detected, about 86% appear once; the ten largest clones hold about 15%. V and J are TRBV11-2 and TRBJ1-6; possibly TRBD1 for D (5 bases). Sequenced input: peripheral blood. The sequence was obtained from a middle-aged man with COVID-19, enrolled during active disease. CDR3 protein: CASSSNRNSPLHF. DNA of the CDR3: TGTGCCAGCAGCTCAAACAGGAATTCACCCCTCCACTTT.